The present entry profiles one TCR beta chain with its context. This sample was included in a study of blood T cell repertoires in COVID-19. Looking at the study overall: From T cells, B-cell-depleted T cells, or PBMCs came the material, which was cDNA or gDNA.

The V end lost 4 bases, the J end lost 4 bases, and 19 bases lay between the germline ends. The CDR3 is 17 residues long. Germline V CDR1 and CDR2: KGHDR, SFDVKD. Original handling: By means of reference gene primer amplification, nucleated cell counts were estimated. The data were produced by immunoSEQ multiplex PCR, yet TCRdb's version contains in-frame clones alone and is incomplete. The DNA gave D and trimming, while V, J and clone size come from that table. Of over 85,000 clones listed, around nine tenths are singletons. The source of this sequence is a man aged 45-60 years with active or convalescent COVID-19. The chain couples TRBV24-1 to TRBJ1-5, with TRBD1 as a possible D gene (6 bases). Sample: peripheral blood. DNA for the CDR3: TGTGCCACCAGTGAACTGAAACAGGGTGTCACTAATCAGCCCCAGCATTTT. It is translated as CATSELKQGVTNQPQHF.